A single sample is the source of the 5 T cell receptor beta chains below, sequenced in a study of blood T cell repertoires in COVID-19. Some clones are missing from TCRdb's copy, which holds only in-frame ones; the method was immunoSEQ multiplex PCR. The top ten hold approximately 3.1% of the sample, which has about 230,000 clones, 80% to 90% seen once. Sample: PBMCs or T cells enriched from blood (not recorded which). The source of these receptors is a woman aged 50 to 65 in a cohort exposed to, infected with or recovered from COVID-19 (not recorded which).

This chain connects TRBV9 to TRBJ1-4; maybe TRBD1 (6 bases). The germline V and J ends were trimmed by 2 bases and 7 bases, with 15 bases remaining between them. Looked up from germline, CDR1 is SGDLS and CDR2 is YYNGEE. The length of the CDR3 is 15 residues. CDR3 loop: CASSVGHPGGEKLFF. CDR3 coding DNA: TGTGCCAGCAGCGTGGGACATCCAGGTGGTGAAAAACTGTTTTTT. Supplemented by reference TRBV9 and TRBJ1-4, the full variable domain reads DSGVTQTPKHLITATGQRVTLRCSPRSGDLSVYWYQQSLDQGLQFLIQYYNGEERAKGNILERFSAQQFPDLHSELNLSSLELGDSALYFCASSVGHPGGEKLFFGSGTQLSVL.

In this sample, this clone turned up a few times. The chain joins TRBV19 to TRBJ1-6; TRBD1 might be the D (6 bases). The germline CDR1 and CDR2 sequences are LNHDA and SQIVND (reference sequence). Trimming took off 7 bases at V and 7 bases at J, with 14 bases between the two ends. The CDR3 contains 14 residues. CDR3 nucleotides: TGTGCCAGTACTAACCAGGGGCGCAATTCACCCCTCCACTTT. Its protein product is CASTNQGRNSPLHF.

V is TRBV27 and J is TRBJ2-3; 7 bases match TRBD2. Per the germline V gene, CDR1 is MNHEY and CDR2 is SMNVEV (reference sequence). The J segment lost 5 bases and the V segment lost 5 bases, leaving 10 bases of the junction unmatched. CDR3 length: 15 amino acids. CDR3 sequence: CASSPTGGGRDTQYF. Here the CDR3 DNA reads TGTGCCAGCAGTCCCACCGGGGGAGGGAGAGATACGCAGTATTTT.

The chain uses TRBV5-6 and TRBJ2-7, with 8 bases identical to TRBD2. The CDR3 is 18 residues long. Unmatched junction bases numbered 15, after V lost 4 bases and J lost 0 bases. Germline values: CDR1 SGHDT, CDR2 YYEEEE. The CDR3 DNA is TGTGCCAGCAGCAGCTTGACAGGTGGCGGGGGGACCTCCTACGAGCAGTACTTC. As protein: CASSSLTGGGGTSYEQYF.

This clone was detected a few times. V gene TRBV5-1 combines with J gene TRBJ1-5, with D tentatively TRBD1 (6 bases). The CDR3 length is 15 residues. V lost 0 bases and J 5 bases, leaving 12 bases between the germline ends. Germline V gene lookup returns CDR1 SGHRS and CDR2 YFSETQ. The CDR3 region is CASSLAPGVDQPQHF. The CDR3 DNA reads TGCGCCAGCAGCTTGGCTCCAGGGGTCGATCAGCCCCAGCATTTT. Together with reference TRBV5-1 and TRBJ1-5, the CDR3 gives the full variable domain: KAGVTQTPRYLIKTRGQQVTLSCSPISGHRSVSWYQQTPGQGLQFLFEYFSETQRNKGNFPGRFSGRQFSNSRSEMNVSTLELGDSALYLCASSLAPGVDQPQHFGDGTRLSIL.